Listed here is a single T cell receptor (beta chain). This entry belongs to a study of blood T cell repertoires in COVID-19. As for the study in general: Some COVID-19 samples were acute and others convalescent; all came from the United States, Italy and Spain. Sources were T cells, B-cell-depleted T cells, or PBMCs; the material itself was cDNA or gDNA.

Patients in Seattle were enrolled during active infection, then followed longitudinally. Trimming removed 0 bases from V and 6 bases from J, with 18 bases in between. The CDR3 consists of 16 residues. In the original analysis: Reference gene primer amplification in the assay estimated nucleated cell counts. Data came from immunoSEQ multiplex PCR; TCRdb stores just in-frame clones and leaves some out. That table is the source of V, J and clone size, and D and trimming were worked out from the DNA. Of hundreds of thousands of clones detected, roughly 86% appear once; the ten largest clones hold about 2%.

Material for sequencing was peripheral blood. The TCR was taken from a woman in her sixties or seventies with COVID-19, enrolled during active disease. J is TRBJ1-2 and V is TRBV5-3, with a weak D call TRBD1 (5 bases). TRBV5-3 is flagged as an ORF with uncertain function. The CDR3 coding sequence is TGTGCCAGAAGCTTGGGATTGGGGTCAGGGTCGAATGGCTACACCTTC. It specifies CARSLGLGSGSNGYTF.